The 21 T cell receptor beta chains given below trace back to one sample, sequenced in a study of cytomegalovirus exposure and HLA in healthy donors. This PCR relied on a set of 60 Vbeta primers and 13 Jbeta primers. Assay used: immunoSEQ multiplex PCR; TCRdb lists only in-frame clones, some missing. The sample has about 95,000 clones, roughly 79% seen once; the top ten hold 4.5% to 6%. Sample: PBMCs. The source of these receptors is a woman between 35 and 50 years old in good health and CMV-seronegative.

This rearrangement joins TRBV15 to TRBJ1-1; D unresolved. Trimming removed 0 bases at V and 7 bases at J, with 9 bases between. Germline V gene lookup returns CDR1 LNHNV and CDR2 YYDKDF (reference sequence). This CDR3 is built from 13 residues. The CDR3 reads CATSRDRESEAFF. The CDR3 DNA reads TGTGCCACCAGCAGAGATCGGGAGAGTGAAGCTTTCTTT.

The chain has TRBV4-1 and TRBJ2-4; 9 nucleotides line up with TRBD2. From germline, CDR1 is MGHRA and CDR2 YSYEKL. CDR3 length: 12 residues. The ends lost 6 bases at V and 12 bases at J; junction bases unmatched: 6. As DNA, the CDR3 is TGCGCCAGCAGTCATTCTAGCGGGGATCAGTACTTC. The encoded protein is CASSHSSGDQYF.

The genes are TRBV5-4 and TRBJ2-5; weak D call: TRBD1 (6 bases). The CDR3 is 13 residues long. In germline, CDR1 is SGHNT, CDR2 YYREEE (reference sequence). The germline V and J ends were trimmed by 5 bases and 4 bases, with 12 bases remaining between them. CDR3 sequence: CASSWDTGETQYF. The CDR3 DNA is TGTGCCAGCAGTTGGGACACCGGAGAGACCCAGTACTTC.

CDR3 coding DNA: TGTGCCAGTAGTCCTAGGGGACAGGGGTTCGACTATGGCTACACCTTC. This gives the protein CASSPRGQGFDYGYTF. The chain uses TRBV19 and TRBJ1-2; 10 bases fit TRBD1. The CDR3 has 16 residues. J was trimmed by 3 bases and V by 5 bases; bases with no gene match: 9. From germline, CDR1 is LNHDA and CDR2 SQIVND (reference sequence).

A few counts support this clone. This chain connects TRBV27 to TRBJ1-4; tentative D call: TRBD1 (6 bases). CDR1 is MNHEY, CDR2 SMNVEV, per germline (reference sequence). The CDR3 has 16 residues. V was clipped by 6 bases and J by 8 bases, with 22 bases between them. CDR3 amino acids: CASRVGARRNGEKLFF. DNA for the CDR3: TGTGCCAGCAGAGTGGGGGCGAGGCGGAATGGCGAAAAACTGTTTTTT.

V is TRBV13 and J is TRBJ1-2; weak D call: TRBD1 (5 bases). Trimming left V 0 bases short and J 4 bases short, with 15 bases between. Germline values: CDR1 PRHDT, CDR2 FYEKMQ (reference sequence). CDR3 length: 16 residues. This CDR3 is CASSLGSVGQTYGYTF. The DNA for the CDR3 is TGTGCCAGCAGCTTAGGCTCAGTGGGGCAGACCTATGGCTACACCTTC.

The chain recombines TRBV30 with TRBJ1-6; TRBD1 might be the D (6 bases). The V end lost 2 bases, the J end lost 8 bases, and 13 bases lay between the germline ends. Germline V lookup: CDR1 GTSNPN, CDR2 SVGIG (reference sequence). The CDR3 consists of 14 residues. The CDR3 loop reads CAWSSGRGHSPLHF. In nucleotides, the CDR3 is TGTGCCTGGAGTAGTGGCAGGGGCCATTCACCCCTCCACTTT.

This chain connects TRBV2 to TRBJ2-3; D unclear. Germline CDR1 is SNHLY and CDR2 is FYNNEI. This CDR3 has 15 amino acids. V lost 5 bases and J 2 bases, leaving 14 bases between the germline ends. CDR3 sequence (DNA): TGTGCCAGCAGTCTAACTGGAGCCTACACAGATACGCAGTATTTT. This codes for CASSLTGAYTDTQYF.

The chain combines TRBV5-1 with TRBJ1-2; 10 bases agree with TRBD1. This CDR3 contains 14 residues. Germline CDR1 is SGHRS and CDR2 is YFSETQ. The V gene end was trimmed by 6 bases and the J gene end by 5 bases; junction bases not matched to a gene: 7. CDR3 coding DNA: TGCGCCAGCACCGGACAGGGGGACAGTTATGGCTACACCTTC. This encodes CASTGQGDSYGYTF. Supplemented by reference TRBV5-1 and TRBJ1-2, the full variable domain reads KAGVTQTPRYLIKTRGQQVTLSCSPISGHRSVSWYQQTPGQGLQFLFEYFSETQRNKGNFPGRFSGRQFSNSRSEMNVSTLELGDSALYLCASTGQGDSYGYTFGSGTRLTVV.

This chain uses TRBV14 with TRBJ1-6; D perhaps matches TRBD1 (6 bases). The germline V gene encodes CDR1 SGHDN and CDR2 FVKESK. This CDR3 contains 17 residues. V shed 0 bases and J shed 7 bases, with 16 bases lying between them. CDR3 protein: CASSQDQKYRENSPLHF. CDR3 DNA: TGTGCCAGCAGCCAAGATCAAAAGTACAGGGAGAATTCACCCCTCCACTTT.

The rearrangement uses TRBV7-2 and TRBJ2-3; 7 nucleotides match TRBD2. The V gene end was trimmed by 0 bases and the J gene end by 4 bases; junction bases not matched to a gene: 10. CDR1 and CDR2 from the germline V gene are SGHTA and FQGNSA. This CDR3 is 17 amino acids long. The CDR3 sequence: CASSLARLALGADTQYF. Written as DNA, the CDR3 is TGTGCCAGCAGCTTAGCTAGACTAGCCTTAGGGGCAGATACGCAGTATTTT.

V and J are TRBV6-6 and TRBJ1-4, with TRBD1 identical over 9 bases. The length of the CDR3 is 14 residues. The germline gives CDR1 MNHNY, CDR2 SVGAGI (reference sequence). V shed 7 bases, J shed 8 bases, and the junction held 8 bases outside the gene matches. CDR3 bases: TGTGCCAGCACCAGGACAGGGGAGAGGGAAAAACTGTTTTTT. Amino acids: CASTRTGEREKLFF.

The chain couples TRBV6-1 to TRBJ1-2; 7 bases are shared with TRBD1. The CDR3 length is 11 residues. The V and J ends lost 7 bases and 7 bases, in that order; junction bases with no gene match: 3. The germline V gene has CDR1 MNHNS and CDR2 SASEGT. The CDR3 coding sequence is TGTGCCAGCATAGGGGGCCTTGGCTACACCTTC. It yields the protein CASIGGLGYTF.

V is TRBV2 and J is TRBJ1-6; perhaps TRBD1 as D (6 bases). The V end was cut by 6 bases, the J end by 3 bases, with 18 bases between. CDR3 size: 17 residues. Per germline, CDR1 SNHLY and CDR2 FYNNEI. The CDR3 region is CASRTLFQGRYNSPLHF. CDR3 coding DNA: TGTGCCAGCAGGACCCTTTTTCAGGGGCGCTATAATTCACCCCTCCACTTT.

The rearrangement links TRBV6-6 to TRBJ1-6, with 7 nucleotides matching TRBD1. Germline V gene lookup returns CDR1 MNHNY and CDR2 SVGAGI (reference sequence). This CDR3 region has 15 residues. V dropped 5 bases and J dropped 6; count of bases not matched to a gene: 7. The CDR3 DNA reads as TGTGCCAGCAGTCAGTCCGGGACAGCTAATTCACCCCTCCACTTT. It encodes CASSQSGTANSPLHF.

The chain employs TRBV27 and TRBJ2-7, with TRBD2 identical over 10 bases. The CDR3 totals 15 residues. Per the germline V gene, CDR1 is MNHEY and CDR2 is SMNVEV (reference sequence). Trimming took 3 bases from V and 3 from J; bases not matched to a gene: 5. The CDR3 region has the DNA TGTGCCAGCAGTTTGATTAGCGGGGGGCGCTACGAGCAGTACTTC. Protein: CASSLISGGRYEQYF.

The chain carries TRBV4-1 and TRBJ1-2, with 9 bases matching TRBD1. Looked up from germline, CDR1 is MGHRA and CDR2 is YSYEKL. Trimming at V came to 5 bases and at J to 6 bases, leaving 10 bases not matched to a gene. The CDR3 totals 15 residues. DNA for the CDR3: TGCGCCAGCAGCGGCCCGACAGGGGGGCGAGATGGCTACACCTTC. Translation: CASSGPTGGRDGYTF.

The chain has TRBV29-1 and TRBJ1-4, with TRBD1 matching over 7 bases. The V gene end was trimmed by 7 bases and the J gene end by 5 bases; junction bases not matched to a gene: 7. Germline-derived CDR1 and CDR2 are SQVTM and ANQGSEA. The CDR3 is 13 residues long. The CDR3 sequence: CSATGVENEKLFF. CDR3 bases: TGCAGCGCTACAGGGGTGGAGAATGAAAAACTGTTTTTT.

The gene calls are TRBV5-1 and TRBJ2-6; TRBD2 aligns across 8 bases. This CDR3 contains 16 residues. Germline CDR1 is SGHRS and CDR2 is YFSETQ. V lost 0 bases and J lost 8; bases outside the gene matches: 7. In nucleotides, the CDR3 is TGCGCCAGCAGCTTGGAGAGCGGGGGAAGACCCAACGTCCTGACTTTC. This encodes CASSLESGGRPNVLTF.

The J gene is TRBJ1-3, the V gene TRBV5-4, with D perhaps TRBD1 (5 bases). This CDR3 region has 14 residues. Germline CDR1 SGHNT, CDR2 YYREEE (reference sequence). V was clipped by 2 bases and J by 3 bases, with 9 bases between them. The CDR3 reads CASSFRGYGNTIYF. CDR3 nucleotide sequence: TGTGCCAGCAGCTTTAGGGGCTATGGAAACACCATATATTTT.

This clone was picked up a small number of times. Here the CDR3 DNA reads TGTGCCAGCAGTGACGACAGGCGTGAAGCTTTCTTT. Translated: CASSDDRREAFF. The rearrangement uses TRBV6-6 and TRBJ1-1; tentatively, D is TRBD1 (6 bases). The CDR3 is 12 amino acids. Germline loops: CDR1 MNHNY, CDR2 SVGAGI (reference sequence). The V end lost 5 bases, the J end lost 7 bases, and 11 bases lay between the germline ends.